The 8 T cell receptor beta chains below all came from one sample that was sequenced in a study of cytomegalovirus exposure and HLA in healthy donors. PCR involved 60 Vbeta and 13 Jbeta primers. Only in-frame clones appear in the TCRdb table, and some are missing; sequencing was by immunoSEQ multiplex PCR. The sample lists 130,000 or so clones, about 9.4% occurring once. Sequencing used PBMCs. The receptors here all came from a woman aged 40 to 50 in good health and CMV-seropositive.

The chain carries TRBV4-2 and TRBJ2-3, with 7 bases that match TRBD2. This CDR3 is 16 amino acids long. Germline CDR1 reads LGHNA; CDR2 reads YNFKEQ. V lost 4 bases to trimming and J lost 0 bases; unmatched junction nucleotides: 7. The DNA of the CDR3 is TGTGCCAGCAGCCCCGAGGAAGCGGGGAGCACAGATACGCAGTATTTT. As protein: CASSPEEAGSTDTQYF.

In its sample, this clone was seen a few times. The V and J genes are TRBV6-1 and TRBJ1-5, with TRBD1 as a possible D gene (5 bases). V was pared by 6 bases and J by 3 bases, with 12 bases between. Per germline, CDR1 MNHNS and CDR2 SASEGT. The CDR3 consists of 14 residues. The DNA of the CDR3 is TGTGCCAGCAGCCCCGACAGATCCAATCAGCCCCAGCATTTT. Residues: CASSPDRSNQPQHF.

In its sample, this clone was seen a few times. This chain joins TRBV18 and TRBJ2-3, with a weak D call TRBD1 (6 bases). Deletions cut 1 base from V and 3 bases from J, with 11 bases between. CDR1 is KGHSH and CDR2 is LQKENI in the germline V gene. CDR3 size: 15 residues. The DNA for the CDR3 is TGTGCCAGCTCACCACAGAGAAGGGGGACAGATACGCAGTATTTT. It encodes CASSPQRRGTDTQYF.

The rearrangement joins TRBV5-6 to TRBJ1-4; perhaps TRBD1 as D (5 bases). Between the trimmed V and J ends, which lost 4 bases and 8 bases, there was a span of 12 bases. The CDR3 consists of 13 residues. In germline, CDR1 is SGHDT, CDR2 YYEEEE. The CDR3 loop reads CASSRGIGEKLFF. The DNA of the CDR3 is TGTGCCAGCAGCAGGGGTATAGGGGAAAAACTGTTTTTT.

This sequence joins TRBV6-1 and TRBJ2-7; D possibly corresponds to TRBD2 (6 bases). CDR1 and CDR2 from the germline V gene are MNHNS and SASEGT. The V gene lost 5 bases and the J gene lost 2 bases, with 13 bases spanning the gap. The CDR3 is made up of 14 amino acids. Here the CDR3 DNA reads TGTGCCAGCAGTAACGGGCTAGCGCCCTACGAGCAGTACTTC. Amino acids: CASSNGLAPYEQYF.

Only a few counts were recorded for this clone. The chain is built from TRBV27 and TRBJ1-2, with TRBD1 identical over 9 bases. CDR3 length: 15 amino acids. V was clipped by 3 bases and J by 7 bases; unmatched bases: 9. Germline V gene lookup returns CDR1 MNHEY and CDR2 SMNVEV (reference sequence). In DNA, the CDR3 is TGTGCCAGCAGTTTTCTGAGCGAACAGGGGGCTGGCTACACCTTC. Translation gives CASSFLSEQGAGYTF.

V gene TRBV2 combines with J gene TRBJ1-4, with 8 bases aligning to TRBD1. This CDR3 has 14 amino acids. CDR1 is SNHLY and CDR2 is FYNNEI in the germline V gene. V was clipped by 6 bases and J by 3 bases; unmatched bases: 3. The CDR3: CASRLQGANEKLFF. In DNA, the CDR3 is TGTGCCAGCAGATTACAGGGGGCTAATGAAAAACTGTTTTTT.

The rearrangement uses TRBV6-1 and TRBJ2-5; 7 bases are shared with TRBD1. V lost 8 bases and J lost 3; bases outside the gene matches: 6. Germline V gene sequence: CDR1 MNHNS, CDR2 SASEGT. The CDR3 covers 13 residues. The CDR3 loop reads CASLTGLEETQYF. The CDR3 bases are TGTGCCAGCCTGACAGGGCTGGAAGAGACCCAGTACTTC.